This T cell receptor (beta chain) is from a study of CXCR3-negative and CXCR3-positive naive CD8 T cells. This CDR3 has 14 amino acids. From germline, CDR1 is SNHLY and CDR2 FYNNEI. Researchers prepared the TRB cDNA libraries using 5' RACE with UMI labels. TCRdb processed the 5' RACE reads again and assigns one entry to each CDR3 protein, with no DNA. The listing contains tens of thousands of distinct CDR3 sequences. Sequencing was done on a sample of naive CXCR3- CD8+ T cells from blood. Specified subset: CD45RO-CCR7+CD27+CD95- naive CD8+ T cells lacking CXCR3 (TNR3-). V and J are TRBV2 and TRBJ2-5. This TCR came from a human donor in good health. Some clones in this sample may be carry-over from other donors' samples. The CDR3 reads CASDTGEVKETQYF. The full variable domain, in which reference TRBV2 and TRBJ2-5 provide the parts outside the CDR3, is EPEVTQTPSHQVTQMGQEVILRCVPISNHLYFYWYRQILGQKVEFLVSFYNNEISEKSEIFDDQFSVERPDGSNFTLKIRSTKLEDSAMYFCASDTGEVKETQYFGPGTRLLVL.